This paragraph covers one T cell receptor beta chain sequence. Original analysis: Nucleated cell counts were estimated from reference gene primer amplification. Only in-frame clones appear in the TCRdb table, and some are missing; sequencing was by immunoSEQ multiplex PCR. The D gene and trimming were derived from the DNA, and the V and J assignments and clone size from that table. The table lists a few hundred thousand clones, roughly 90% of them singletons. Trimming took 5 bases from V and 0 from J, leaving 17 bases between them. Per germline, CDR1 SGHVS and CDR2 FNYEAQ. The CDR3 spans 17 residues. This sample stems from a study of blood T cell repertoires in COVID-19. As for the study in general: The United States, Italy and Spain provided the acute and convalescent COVID-19 samples.

The sequence was collected from a man aged 60 to 69 who had recovered from COVID-19. Specimen: peripheral blood. The V and J genes are TRBV7-6 and TRBJ2-1; no definite D call. The CDR3 sequence is CASSPSAVSPSYNEQFF. In DNA, the CDR3 is TGTGCCAGCAGCCCCAGCGCGGTTAGCCCCTCCTACAATGAGCAGTTCTTC.